The 26 T cell receptor beta chains given below trace back to one sample, sequenced in a study of blood T cell repertoires in COVID-19. Here immunoSEQ multiplex PCR was the method, and the copy in TCRdb shows in-frame clones only, minus some. The data hold approximately 90,000 clones, with approximately 91% observed a single time. Specimen: peripheral blood. These receptors originate from a man aged 60-69 years with COVID-19, enrolled during active disease.

The V call is TRBV5-4, the J call TRBJ2-1; 9 bases match TRBD2. The CDR3 runs 14 residues. The J segment lost 4 bases and the V segment lost 7 bases, leaving 6 bases of the junction unmatched. Germline V gene data show CDR1 as SGHNT and CDR2 as YYREEE (reference sequence). The DNA for the CDR3 is TGTGCCAGCTTCAGACTAGCGGCATACAATGAGCAGTTCTTC. It is translated as CASFRLAAYNEQFF. Looking up the rest from reference TRBV5-4 and TRBJ2-1 gives the full variable domain: ETGVTQSPTHLIKTRGQQVTLRCSSQSGHNTVSWYQQALGQGPQFIFQYYREEENGRGNFPPRFSGLQFPNYSSELNVNALELDDSALYLCASFRLAAYNEQFFGPGTRLTVL.

This clone was observed a handful of times. This chain connects TRBV24-1 to TRBJ1-1, with a weak D call TRBD1 (5 bases). Germline CDR1 KGHDR, CDR2 SFDVKD. The CDR3 is 15 amino acids. The V end was cut by 9 bases, the J end by 5 bases, with 21 bases between. CDR3: CATSTGGTRKTEAFF. In nucleotides, the CDR3 is TGTGCCACCTCGACGGGGGGTACTAGAAAAACTGAAGCTTTCTTT.

The rearrangement links TRBV7-9 to TRBJ2-1; 8 bases are a match to TRBD2. The germline CDR1 and CDR2 sequences are SEHNR and FQNEAQ (reference sequence). V was pared by 5 bases and J by 8 bases, with 5 bases of the junction left unmatched. CDR3 length equals 13 residues. The CDR3 DNA reads as TGTGCCAGCAGCCTCGGAGCGGGGGATGAGCAGTTCTTC. Amino acid sequence: CASSLGAGDEQFF.

The chain couples TRBV30 to TRBJ2-7; the D is unclear. Trimming shortened V by 4 bases and J by 3 bases, and 25 bases separated the two germline ends. This CDR3 is 17 amino acids long. The V gene's germline CDR1 is GTSNPN and CDR2 SVGIG (reference sequence). The CDR3 sequence: CAWNGVGSSITNYEQYF. The CDR3 DNA reads TGTGCCTGGAATGGTGTGGGCAGTTCTATAACCAACTACGAGCAGTACTTC.

The chain is built from TRBV7-3 and TRBJ2-7; possibly TRBD1 for D (6 bases). The CDR3 is 14 residues long. Germline CDR1 is SGHTA and CDR2 is FQGTGA. V dropped 5 bases and J dropped 5 bases, with 16 bases sitting between them. The CDR3 nucleotides are TGTGCCAGCAGCCCGACAGGACTTTCAGACGAGCAGTACTTC. Encoded protein: CASSPTGLSDEQYF.

The chain has TRBV19 and TRBJ2-1; 12 bases map to TRBD2. The CDR3 contains 15 residues. Germline V CDR1 and CDR2: LNHDA, SQIVND (reference sequence). V gave up 4 bases and J gave up 6 bases; unmatched junction bases: 4. The DNA for the CDR3 is TGTGCCAGTAGTACCCTAGCGGGAGGGCCCAATGAGCAGTTCTTC. This encodes CASSTLAGGPNEQFF.

This chain uses TRBV18 with TRBJ2-1; 9 bases match TRBD2. Germline trimming cut 3 bases from V and 6 bases from J; bases unmatched to any gene: 6. CDR1 is KGHSH, CDR2 LQKENI, per germline. This CDR3 is built from 15 residues. CDR3: CASSPFGLASNEQFF. The CDR3 DNA reads as TGTGCCAGCTCACCCTTCGGACTAGCGAGCAATGAGCAGTTCTTC.

The gene calls are TRBV10-3 and TRBJ1-6, with 8 bases that match TRBD1. V shed 10 bases, J shed 10 bases, and the junction held 9 bases outside the gene matches. The CDR3 is 13 amino acids. Germline loops: CDR1 ENHRY, CDR2 SYGVKD. DNA of the CDR3: TGTGCCACCTCGACAGGGGATGAGTCACCCCTCCACTTT. Its translation: CATSTGDESPLHF.

V and J are TRBV29-1 and TRBJ2-7; tentative D call: TRBD2 (5 bases). In germline, CDR1 is SQVTM, CDR2 ANQGSEA. Trimming cost V 5 bases and J 5 bases, with 13 bases left between them. The CDR3 is 12 amino acids. CDR3 sequence reads: CSVPGLRDEQYF. The CDR3 region has the DNA TGCAGCGTTCCAGGACTCCGGGACGAGCAGTACTTC.

The rearrangement links TRBV15 to TRBJ1-4, with TRBD1 matching over 12 bases. This CDR3 region has 18 residues. Trimming at V came to 3 bases and at J to 6 bases, leaving 11 bases not matched to a gene. Germline V gene lookup returns CDR1 LNHNV and CDR2 YYDKDF (reference sequence). CDR3 loop: CATSRYPGTGGDYEKLFF. The CDR3 DNA reads as TGTGCCACCAGCAGGTATCCCGGGACAGGGGGCGACTATGAAAAACTGTTTTTT.

This chain links TRBV4-2 with TRBJ1-3; D is undetermined. Trimming took off 3 bases at V and 6 bases at J, with 15 bases between the two ends. Germline V gene sequence: CDR1 LGHNA, CDR2 YNFKEQ. The CDR3 is 15 amino acids. This CDR3 reads CASSHNPETLNTIYF. The DNA for the CDR3 is TGTGCCAGCAGCCATAATCCGGAGACGTTAAACACCATATATTTT.

Only one count was recorded for this clone. This chain uses TRBV4-2 with TRBJ1-3, with 10 bases that match TRBD1. This CDR3 comprises 16 residues. Per germline, CDR1 LGHNA and CDR2 YNFKEQ. Unmatched junction bases numbered 5, after V lost 3 bases and J lost 3 bases. As DNA, the CDR3 is TGTGCCAGCAGCCAGAAGACAGGGGGCCTTGGAAACACCATATATTTT. It specifies CASSQKTGGLGNTIYF.

Only one count was recorded for this clone. The chain couples TRBV7-9 to TRBJ1-1; D perhaps matches TRBD1 (6 bases). The germline V gene encodes CDR1 SEHNR and CDR2 FQNEAQ (reference sequence). The CDR3 extends over 18 amino acids. Trimming took 4 bases from V and 5 from J, leaving 26 bases between them. CDR3 nucleotide sequence: TGTGCCAGCAGCTATACCAACATACAGGGACGAGTGGGTACTGAAGCTTTCTTT. It translates to CASSYTNIQGRVGTEAFF. Complete variable domain (other parts from reference TRBV7-9 and TRBJ1-1): DTGVSQNPRHKITKRGQNVTFRCDPISEHNRLYWYRQTLGQGPEFLTYFQNEAQLEKSRLLSDRFSAERPKGSFSTLEIQRTEQGDSAMYLCASSYTNIQGRVGTEAFFGQGTRLTVV.

This clone was observed a single time. The chain has TRBV3-1 (or the pseudogene TRBV3-2) and TRBJ2-3, with 10 bases identical to TRBD1. The CDR3 length is 16 residues. Germline CDR1 and CDR2: LGHDT and YNNKEL (reference sequence). V gave up 8 bases and J gave up 14 bases; unmatched junction bases: 22. CDR3 in amino acids: CASSLRGDRGNTPAYF. In DNA, the CDR3 is TGTGCCAGCTCTCTAAGGGGGGACAGGGGCAATACTCCGGCGTATTTT.

The chain links TRBV5-4 to TRBJ2-1, with 11 bases fitting TRBD2. This CDR3 contains 18 residues. Germline lookup yields CDR1 SGHNT and CDR2 YYREEE (reference sequence). Germline trimming cut 0 bases from V and 8 bases from J; bases unmatched to any gene: 13. The CDR3 protein is CASSLEGLKGLAVYEQFF. The CDR3 DNA reads as TGTGCCAGCAGCTTGGAGGGTTTAAAGGGACTAGCGGTCTATGAGCAGTTCTTC.

The rearrangement joins TRBV7-3 to TRBJ2-1; D is unclear. Germline-derived CDR1 and CDR2 are SGHTA and FQGTGA. This CDR3 has 15 residues. With 0 bases removed from V and 8 bases from J, the gap between germline ends came to 14 bases. The CDR3 protein is CASSLTTQTIDEQFF. CDR3 DNA: TGTGCCAGCAGCTTAACGACACAGACCATCGATGAGCAGTTCTTC.

This sequence joins TRBV19 and TRBJ2-7, with D possibly TRBD2 on 6 matching bases. The CDR3 totals 13 residues. Trimming removed 3 bases from V and 1 base from J, with 7 bases in between. Germline CDR1 reads LNHDA; CDR2 reads SQIVND (reference sequence). CDR3 sequence reads: CASSMAGSYEQYF. The CDR3 nucleotides read TGTGCCAGTAGTATGGCGGGATCCTACGAGCAGTACTTC.

The chain has TRBV27 and TRBJ2-5; 12 positions agree with TRBD1. The V and J ends lost 3 bases and 4 bases, in that order; junction bases with no gene match: 9. CDR1 is MNHEY and CDR2 is SMNVEV in the germline V gene (reference sequence). The CDR3 contains 17 residues. Here the CDR3 reads CASSLRTRDRGRETQYF. The CDR3 DNA reads TGTGCCAGCAGTTTGAGGACGAGGGACAGGGGGCGAGAGACCCAGTACTTC.

The V call is TRBV5-6, the J call TRBJ2-5, with TRBD1 matching over 7 bases. The CDR3 has 15 amino acids. The V gene's germline CDR1 is SGHDT and CDR2 YYEEEE. V trimming: 0 bases; J trimming: 4 bases; junction bases outside the gene matches: 6. CDR3 bases: TGTGCCAGCAGCTTGGAGGCAGGGGGTCCAGAGACCCAGTACTTC. Its protein is CASSLEAGGPETQYF.

The chain couples TRBV28 to TRBJ2-1, with a weak D call TRBD2 (7 bases). The germline gives CDR1 MDHEN, CDR2 SYDVKM. This CDR3 is 16 amino acids long. V shed 7 bases and J shed 1 base, with 17 bases lying between them. CDR3 amino acids: CASIQGGVGSYNEQFF. The CDR3 DNA is TGTGCCAGCATACAAGGGGGGGTAGGGTCCTACAATGAGCAGTTCTTC.

On this clone itself: The junction departs from the called germline gene at one end, perhaps through a read error. The chain couples TRBV18 to TRBJ1-3, with 9 bases identical to TRBD1. This CDR3 has 11 residues. The germline V gene has CDR1 KGHSH and CDR2 LQKENI. The CDR3 nucleotides read TGTGCCAGCTCCCCGGGACAGGGACAAAATTTT. Protein: CASSPGQGQNF.

DNA for the CDR3: TGTGCCAGCAGCCCCGGGACAGGGGGCGACGAGCAGTACTTC. It yields the protein CASSPGTGGDEQYF. The chain links TRBV11-2 to TRBJ2-7, with TRBD1 matching over 12 bases. Trimming took 5 bases from V and 5 from J; bases not matched to a gene: 4. Germline CDR1 is SGHAT and CDR2 is FQNNGV. The CDR3 contains 14 residues.

This clone was detected only once. The chain couples TRBV27 to TRBJ2-1; 9 positions match TRBD1. J was trimmed by 7 bases and V by 3 bases; bases with no gene match: 4. The CDR3 contains 14 residues. CDR1 and CDR2 from the germline V gene are MNHEY and SMNVEV (reference sequence). The chain's CDR3 is CASSFGTGSNEQFF. The DNA of the CDR3 is TGTGCCAGCAGTTTCGGGACAGGGTCAAATGAGCAGTTCTTC.

The chain uses TRBV10-1 and TRBJ2-7, with 7 bases lining up with TRBD2. The germline V gene encodes CDR1 WNHNN and CDR2 SYGVQD (reference sequence). This CDR3 region has 13 residues. The V segment lost 4 bases and the J segment 3 bases; nucleotides outside the gene matches: 3. CDR3 sequence: CASSAWTSYEQYF. The CDR3 DNA is TGCGCCAGCAGTGCGTGGACTAGCTACGAGCAGTACTTC.

The chain has TRBV5-1 and TRBJ1-2; 9 bases are shared with TRBD1. The germline gives CDR1 SGHRS, CDR2 YFSETQ. CDR3 size: 14 residues. J gave up 3 bases and V 4 bases, and 4 bases lay outside the gene matches. CDR3 bases: TGCGCCAGCAGCAGATGGGACAGGGACTATGGCTACACCTTC. Encoded protein: CASSRWDRDYGYTF.

The genes are TRBV10-3 and TRBJ1-3; D unclear. The ends were cut back, 4 bases at V and 0 bases at J, with 7 bases in the middle. Germline CDR1 ENHRY, CDR2 SYGVKD. The CDR3 has 14 residues. The CDR3 DNA reads as TGTGCCATCAGTGTTCAGTCCTCTGGAAACACCATATATTTT. This codes for CAISVQSSGNTIYF.